This TCR beta chain emerged from a study of blood T cell repertoires in COVID-19. At the level of the study: Acute and convalescent COVID-19 samples came from the United States, Italy and Spain. T cells, B-cell-depleted T cells, or PBMCs provided the cDNA or gDNA that served as material.

Per the original methods: Reference gene primer amplification yielded estimated nucleated cell counts. Repertoires were generated with immunoSEQ multiplex PCR, while TCRdb's copy carries only in-frame clones and drops some. V and J calls and clone size are copied from that table; D and trimming were computed from the DNA. The sample yields more than 300,000 clones, around 89% seen once. CDR3 length: 14 residues. The J segment lost 6 bases and the V segment lost 3 bases, leaving 5 bases of the junction unmatched. Germline values: CDR1 LNHDA, CDR2 SQIVND (reference sequence). Material for sequencing was peripheral blood. This clonotype was sampled from a man between 18 and 35 years old who had recovered from COVID-19. The V gene is TRBV19, the J gene TRBJ2-1; 7 nucleotides match TRBD1. This chain's CDR3 is CASSISGTVNEQFF. The DNA of the CDR3 is TGTGCCAGTAGTATTTCCGGGACAGTCAATGAGCAGTTCTTC.